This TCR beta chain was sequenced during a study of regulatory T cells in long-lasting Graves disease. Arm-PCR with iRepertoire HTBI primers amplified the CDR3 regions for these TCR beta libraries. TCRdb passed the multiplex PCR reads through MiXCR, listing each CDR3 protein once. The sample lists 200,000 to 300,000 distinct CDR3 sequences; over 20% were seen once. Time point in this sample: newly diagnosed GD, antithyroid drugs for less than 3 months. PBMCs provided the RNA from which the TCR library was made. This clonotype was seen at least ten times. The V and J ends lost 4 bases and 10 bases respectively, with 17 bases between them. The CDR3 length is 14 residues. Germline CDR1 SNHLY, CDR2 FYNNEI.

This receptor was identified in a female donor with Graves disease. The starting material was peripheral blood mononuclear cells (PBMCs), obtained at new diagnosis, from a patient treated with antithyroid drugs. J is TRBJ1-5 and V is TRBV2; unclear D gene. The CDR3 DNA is TGTGCCAGCAGTGCCTCAGGCTCCTACCCACCCCAGCATTTT. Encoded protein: CASSASGSYPPQHF.